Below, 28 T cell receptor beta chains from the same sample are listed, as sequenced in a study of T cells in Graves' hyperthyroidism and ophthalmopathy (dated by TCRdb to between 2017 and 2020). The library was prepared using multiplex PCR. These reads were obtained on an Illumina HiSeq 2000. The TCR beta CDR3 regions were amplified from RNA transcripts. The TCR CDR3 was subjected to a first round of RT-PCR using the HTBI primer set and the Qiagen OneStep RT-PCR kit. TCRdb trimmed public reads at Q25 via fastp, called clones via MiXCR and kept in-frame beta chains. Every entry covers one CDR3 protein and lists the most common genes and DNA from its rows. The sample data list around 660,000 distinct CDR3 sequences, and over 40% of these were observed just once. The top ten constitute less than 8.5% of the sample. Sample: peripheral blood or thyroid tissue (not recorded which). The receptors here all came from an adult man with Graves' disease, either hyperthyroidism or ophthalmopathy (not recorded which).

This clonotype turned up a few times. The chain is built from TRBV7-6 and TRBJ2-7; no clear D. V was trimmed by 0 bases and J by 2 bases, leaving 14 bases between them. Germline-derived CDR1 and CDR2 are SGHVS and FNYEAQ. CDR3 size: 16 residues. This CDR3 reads CASSLAPSELPYEQYF. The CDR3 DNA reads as TGTGCCAGCAGCTTAGCTCCTAGTGAATTACCCTACGAGCAGTACTTC.

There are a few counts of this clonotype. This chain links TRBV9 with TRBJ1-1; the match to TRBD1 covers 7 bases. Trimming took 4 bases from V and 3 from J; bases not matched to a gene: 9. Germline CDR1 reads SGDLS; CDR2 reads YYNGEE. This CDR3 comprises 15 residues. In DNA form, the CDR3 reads TGTGCCAGCAGCCTCGAGACAGGGAGAGACACTGAAGCTTTCTTT. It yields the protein CASSLETGRDTEAFF.

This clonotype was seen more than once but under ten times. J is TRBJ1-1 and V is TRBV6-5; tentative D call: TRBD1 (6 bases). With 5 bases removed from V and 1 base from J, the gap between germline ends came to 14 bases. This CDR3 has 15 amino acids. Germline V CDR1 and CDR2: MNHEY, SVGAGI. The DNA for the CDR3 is TGTGCCAGCAGTCCTAGAGGGGGGACGAACACTGAAGCTTTCTTT. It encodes CASSPRGGTNTEAFF.

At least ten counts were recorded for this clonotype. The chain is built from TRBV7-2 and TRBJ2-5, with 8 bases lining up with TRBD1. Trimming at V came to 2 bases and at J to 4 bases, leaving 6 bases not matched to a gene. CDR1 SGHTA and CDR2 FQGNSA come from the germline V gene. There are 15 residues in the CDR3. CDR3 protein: CASSLQTGVGETQYF. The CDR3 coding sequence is TGTGCCAGCAGCTTACAGACAGGGGTCGGAGAGACCCAGTACTTC.

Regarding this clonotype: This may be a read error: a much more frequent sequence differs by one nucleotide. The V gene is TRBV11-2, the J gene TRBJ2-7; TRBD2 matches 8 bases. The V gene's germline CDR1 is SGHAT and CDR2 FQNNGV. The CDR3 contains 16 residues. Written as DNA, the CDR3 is TGTGCCAGAAGCTGGGGAACCGGACTAGCTTCGGACGAGCAGTACTTC. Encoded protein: CARSWGTGLASDEQYF.

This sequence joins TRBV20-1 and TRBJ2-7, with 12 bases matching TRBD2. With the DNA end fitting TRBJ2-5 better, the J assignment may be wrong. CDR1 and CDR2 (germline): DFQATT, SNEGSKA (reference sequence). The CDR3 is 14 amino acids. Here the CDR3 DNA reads TGCAGTGCCATGACTAGCGGGAGACAAGAGACCCAGTACTTC. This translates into CSAMTSGRQETQYF.

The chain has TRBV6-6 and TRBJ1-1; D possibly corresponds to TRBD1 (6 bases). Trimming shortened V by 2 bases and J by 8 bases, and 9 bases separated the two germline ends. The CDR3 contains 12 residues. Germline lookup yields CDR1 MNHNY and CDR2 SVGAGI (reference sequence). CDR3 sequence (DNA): TGTGCCAGCAGTTACGTGGGGGCGGAAGCTTTCTTT. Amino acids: CASSYVGAEAFF.

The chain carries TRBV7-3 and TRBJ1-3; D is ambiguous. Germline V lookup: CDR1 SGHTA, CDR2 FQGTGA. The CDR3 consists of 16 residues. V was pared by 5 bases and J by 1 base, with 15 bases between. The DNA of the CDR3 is TGTGCCAGCAGCCAAGATATTTGGGTTTCTGGAAACACCATATATTTT. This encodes CASSQDIWVSGNTIYF.

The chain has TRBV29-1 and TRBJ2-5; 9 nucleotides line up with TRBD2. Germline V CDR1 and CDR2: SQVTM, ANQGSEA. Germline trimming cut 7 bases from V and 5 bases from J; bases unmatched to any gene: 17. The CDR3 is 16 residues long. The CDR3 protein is CSGEGASGDRKETQYF. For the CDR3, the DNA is TGCAGCGGAGAGGGTGCTAGCGGGGACAGAAAGGAGACCCAGTACTTC.

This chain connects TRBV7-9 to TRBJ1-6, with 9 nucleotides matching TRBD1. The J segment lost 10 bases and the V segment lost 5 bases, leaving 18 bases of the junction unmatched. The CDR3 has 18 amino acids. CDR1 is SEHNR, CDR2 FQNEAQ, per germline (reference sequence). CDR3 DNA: TGTGCCAGCAGCGGTCAGCGAGACCTACAGGGGGCTGGATCACCCCTCCACTTT. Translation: CASSGQRDLQGAGSPLHF.

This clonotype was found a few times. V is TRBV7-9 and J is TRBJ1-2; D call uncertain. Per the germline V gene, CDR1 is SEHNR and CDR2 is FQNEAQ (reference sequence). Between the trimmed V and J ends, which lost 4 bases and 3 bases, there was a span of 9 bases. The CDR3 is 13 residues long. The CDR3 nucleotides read TGTGCCAGCAGCTCTGTGTTTGACTATGGCTACACCTTC. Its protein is CASSSVFDYGYTF.

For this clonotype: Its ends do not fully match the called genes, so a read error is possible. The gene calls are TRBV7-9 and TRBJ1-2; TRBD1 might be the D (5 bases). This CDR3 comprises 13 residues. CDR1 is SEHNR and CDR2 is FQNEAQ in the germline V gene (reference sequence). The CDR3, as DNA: TGCGCCAGCAGCAAAGGGGTTCTTGGTGGCTACACCTTC. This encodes CASSKGVLGGYTF.

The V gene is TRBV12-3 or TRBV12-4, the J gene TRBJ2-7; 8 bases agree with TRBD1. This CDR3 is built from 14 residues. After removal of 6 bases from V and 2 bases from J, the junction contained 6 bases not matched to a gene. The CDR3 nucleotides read TGTGCCAGCAGCCACCGGACAGGGCCCTACGAGCAGTACTTC. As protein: CASSHRTGPYEQYF.

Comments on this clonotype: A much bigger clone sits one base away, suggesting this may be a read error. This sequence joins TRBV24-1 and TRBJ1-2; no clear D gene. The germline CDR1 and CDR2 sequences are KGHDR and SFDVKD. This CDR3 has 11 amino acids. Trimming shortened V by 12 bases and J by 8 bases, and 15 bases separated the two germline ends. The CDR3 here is CAGNAVRGYTF. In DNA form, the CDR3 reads TGTGCCGGCAATGCAGTCCGGGGCTACACCTTC.

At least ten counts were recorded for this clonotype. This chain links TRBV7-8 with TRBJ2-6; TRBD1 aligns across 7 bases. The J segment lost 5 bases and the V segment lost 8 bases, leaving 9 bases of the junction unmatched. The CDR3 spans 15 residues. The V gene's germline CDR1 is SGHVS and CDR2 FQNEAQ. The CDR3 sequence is CASGQAASWANVLTF. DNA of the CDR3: TGTGCCAGCGGACAGGCCGCCTCCTGGGCCAACGTCCTGACTTTC.

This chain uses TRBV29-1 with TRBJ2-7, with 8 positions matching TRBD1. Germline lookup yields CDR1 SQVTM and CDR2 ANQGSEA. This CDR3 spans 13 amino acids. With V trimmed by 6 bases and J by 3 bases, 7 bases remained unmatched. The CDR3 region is CSVKTGVSYEQYF. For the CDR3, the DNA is TGCAGCGTCAAGACAGGGGTCAGCTACGAGCAGTACTTC.

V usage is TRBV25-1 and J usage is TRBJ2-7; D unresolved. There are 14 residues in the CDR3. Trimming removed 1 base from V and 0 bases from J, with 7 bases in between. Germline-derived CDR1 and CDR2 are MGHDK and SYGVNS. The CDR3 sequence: CASSELGPSYEQYF. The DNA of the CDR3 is TGTGCCAGCAGTGAATTAGGGCCCTCCTACGAGCAGTACTTC.

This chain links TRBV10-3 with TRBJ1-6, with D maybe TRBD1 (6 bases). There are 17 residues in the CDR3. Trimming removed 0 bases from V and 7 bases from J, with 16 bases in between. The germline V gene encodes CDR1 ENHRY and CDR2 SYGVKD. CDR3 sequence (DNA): TGTGCCATCAGTGAGTCTGCGGCAGGGGACCCCAATTCACCCCTCCACTTT. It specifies CAISESAAGDPNSPLHF.

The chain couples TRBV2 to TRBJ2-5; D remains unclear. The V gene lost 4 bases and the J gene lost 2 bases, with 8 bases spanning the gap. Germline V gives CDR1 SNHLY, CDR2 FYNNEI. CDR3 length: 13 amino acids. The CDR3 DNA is TGTGCCAGCAGTGTAACGGTGCAAGAGACCCAGTACTTC. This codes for CASSVTVQETQYF.

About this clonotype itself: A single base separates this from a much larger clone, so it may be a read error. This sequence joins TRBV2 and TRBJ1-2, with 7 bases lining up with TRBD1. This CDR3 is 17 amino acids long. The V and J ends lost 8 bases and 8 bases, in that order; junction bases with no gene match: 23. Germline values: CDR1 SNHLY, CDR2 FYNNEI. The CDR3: CASLGRRKDRVAGGYTF. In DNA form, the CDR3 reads TGTGCCAGCCTGGGGAGACGGAAAGACAGGGTCGCGGGCGGCTACACCTTC.

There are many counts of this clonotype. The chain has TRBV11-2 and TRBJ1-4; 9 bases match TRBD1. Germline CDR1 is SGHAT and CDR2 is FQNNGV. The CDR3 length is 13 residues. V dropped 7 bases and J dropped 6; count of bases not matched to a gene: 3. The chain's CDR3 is CASTRDRDEKLFF. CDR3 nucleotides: TGTGCCAGCACCCGGGACAGGGATGAAAAACTGTTTTTT.

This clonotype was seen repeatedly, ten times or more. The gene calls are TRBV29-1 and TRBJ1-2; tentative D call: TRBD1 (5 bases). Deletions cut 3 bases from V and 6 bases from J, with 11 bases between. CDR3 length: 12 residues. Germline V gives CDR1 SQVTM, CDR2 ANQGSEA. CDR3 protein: CSVDPGEDGYTF. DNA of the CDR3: TGCAGCGTTGACCCGGGGGAAGATGGCTACACCTTC.

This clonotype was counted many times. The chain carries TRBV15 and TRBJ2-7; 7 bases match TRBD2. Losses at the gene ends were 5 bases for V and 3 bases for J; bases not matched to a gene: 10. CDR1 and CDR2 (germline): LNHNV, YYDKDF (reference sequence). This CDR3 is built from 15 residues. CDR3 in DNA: TGTGCCACCAGCTCCCTCGGGGGGACCGACTACGAGCAGTACTTC. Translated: CATSSLGGTDYEQYF.

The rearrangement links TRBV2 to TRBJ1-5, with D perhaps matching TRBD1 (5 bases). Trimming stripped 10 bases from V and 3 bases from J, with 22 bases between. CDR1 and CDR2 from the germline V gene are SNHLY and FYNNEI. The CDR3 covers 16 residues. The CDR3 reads CATSGPTRGTNQPQHF. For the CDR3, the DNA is TGTGCCACCTCGGGCCCAACGCGGGGGACCAATCAGCCCCAGCATTTT.

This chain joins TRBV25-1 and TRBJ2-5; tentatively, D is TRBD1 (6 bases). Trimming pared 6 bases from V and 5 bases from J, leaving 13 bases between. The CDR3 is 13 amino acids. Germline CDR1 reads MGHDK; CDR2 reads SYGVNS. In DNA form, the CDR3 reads TGTGCCAGCAGGCCGGACAGTGCCGAGACCCAGTACTTC. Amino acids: CASRPDSAETQYF.

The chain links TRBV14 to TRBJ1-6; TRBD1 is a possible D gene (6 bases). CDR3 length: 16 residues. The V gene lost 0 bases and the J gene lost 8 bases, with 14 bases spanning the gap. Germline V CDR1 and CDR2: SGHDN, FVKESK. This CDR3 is CASSQDLQGFDSPLHF. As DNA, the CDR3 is TGTGCCAGCAGCCAAGACCTACAGGGATTTGATTCACCCCTCCACTTT.

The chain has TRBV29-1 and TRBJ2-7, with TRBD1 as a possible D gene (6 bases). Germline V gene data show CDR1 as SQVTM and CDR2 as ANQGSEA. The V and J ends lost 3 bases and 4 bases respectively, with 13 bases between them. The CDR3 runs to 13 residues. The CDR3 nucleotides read TGCAGCGTTGACTGGACCAGGGGTTACGAGCAGTACTTC. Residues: CSVDWTRGYEQYF.

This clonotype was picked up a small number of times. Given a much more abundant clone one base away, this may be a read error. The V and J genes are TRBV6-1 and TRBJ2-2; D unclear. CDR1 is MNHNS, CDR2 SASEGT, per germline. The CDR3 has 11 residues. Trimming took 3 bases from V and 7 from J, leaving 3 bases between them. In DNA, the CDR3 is TGTGCCAGCAGTGATATCGGGGAGCTGTTTTTT. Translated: CASSDIGELFF.